The 12 T cell receptor beta chains listed next were all sequenced from one sample in a study of blood T cell repertoires in COVID-19. Profiling relied on immunoSEQ multiplex PCR, and the TCRdb table lists in-frame clones only, not all of them. Seen here are 300,000 or so clones, around 87% observed once, and the top ten hold 7.8%. The sequencing sample was made of peripheral blood. These receptors were obtained from a woman between 45 and 60 years old who had recovered from COVID-19.

In its sample, this clone was seen a few times. This rearrangement joins TRBV5-6 to TRBJ1-1; a weak D match, TRBD1 (6 bases). From germline, CDR1 is SGHDT and CDR2 YYEEEE. Trimming pared 3 bases from V and 1 base from J, leaving 10 bases between. The CDR3 extends over 14 amino acids. CDR3 protein: CASSYRVENTEAFF. The CDR3 DNA is TGTGCCAGCAGCTACAGGGTTGAGAACACTGAAGCTTTCTTT.

The chain joins TRBV6-6 to TRBJ1-1; D remains ambiguous. V was pared by 0 bases and J by 7 bases, with 9 bases between. CDR3 length: 13 amino acids. The germline CDR1 and CDR2 sequences are MNHNY and SVGAGI (reference sequence). The CDR3, as DNA: TGTGCCAGCAGTTACTCTGGCAGCGGTGAAGCTTTCTTT. This translates into CASSYSGSGEAFF.

This rearrangement joins TRBV5-1 to TRBJ2-2; 14 nucleotides agree with TRBD2. V trimming: 4 bases; J trimming: 3 bases; junction bases outside the gene matches: 2. CDR1 is SGHRS and CDR2 is YFSETQ in the germline V gene. This CDR3 contains 16 residues. The CDR3 sequence is CASSPTSGRDTGELFF. In DNA form, the CDR3 reads TGCGCCAGCAGCCCGACTAGCGGGAGGGACACCGGGGAGCTGTTTTTT. The complete variable domain, with remaining parts taken from reference TRBV5-1 and TRBJ2-2, reads KAGVTQTPRYLIKTRGQQVTLSCSPISGHRSVSWYQQTPGQGLQFLFEYFSETQRNKGNFPGRFSGRQFSNSRSEMNVSTLELGDSALYLCASSPTSGRDTGELFFGEGSRLTVL.

Concerning this clone: The junction differs from germline at one of its ends, possibly a read error. The gene calls are TRBV10-1 and TRBJ2-2, with TRBD1 as a possible D gene (6 bases). The germline V gene encodes CDR1 WNHNN and CDR2 SYGVQD (reference sequence). CDR3 length: 15 residues. CDR3 sequence (DNA): TGCGCCAGTAGTGGTGCAGGGGCTGGCACCGGGGAGCTGTTTTTT. It yields the protein CASSGAGAGTGELFF.

The chain recombines TRBV4-2 with TRBJ1-2; tentatively, D is TRBD1 (5 bases). Germline V gives CDR1 LGHNA, CDR2 YNFKEQ. The CDR3 totals 14 residues. V gave up 0 bases and J gave up 2 bases, with 7 bases separating them. The CDR3 bases are TGTGCCAGCAGCCAAGATCAGGGCAACTATGGCTACACCTTC. Protein: CASSQDQGNYGYTF.

The chain joins TRBV5-1 to TRBJ1-4, with D perhaps matching TRBD1 (6 bases). Trimming pared 4 bases from V and 7 bases from J, leaving 14 bases between. Germline CDR1 reads SGHRS; CDR2 reads YFSETQ. This CDR3 region has 14 residues. CDR3 sequence (DNA): TGCGCCAGCAGCCGAGGGGGGGCACTTGAAAAACTGTTTTTT. It codes for CASSRGGALEKLFF.

This chain links TRBV27 with TRBJ2-7, with D maybe TRBD1 (5 bases). CDR1 is MNHEY, CDR2 SMNVEV, per germline (reference sequence). V gave up 6 bases and J gave up 0 bases, with 12 bases separating them. This CDR3 is 14 amino acids long. CDR3 protein: CASSRRQSSYEQYF. The CDR3 nucleotides are TGTGCCAGCAGCCGCAGACAGAGCTCCTACGAGCAGTACTTC.

V and J are TRBV10-3 and TRBJ2-2; the match to TRBD1 covers 9 bases. This CDR3 comprises 15 residues. With V trimmed by 3 bases and J by 9 bases, 8 bases remained unmatched. Germline CDR1 is ENHRY and CDR2 is SYGVKD. The CDR3 sequence is CAISDLGQGKRELFF. CDR3 sequence (DNA): TGTGCCATCAGTGATTTAGGACAGGGGAAAAGGGAGCTGTTTTTT.

This chain uses TRBV6-5 with TRBJ1-2, with 10 bases identical to TRBD1. CDR3 size: 12 residues. The germline gives CDR1 MNHEY, CDR2 SVGAGI. J lost 7 bases, V lost 8 bases, and 4 bases had no gene match. Here the CDR3 DNA reads TGTGCCAGCCGACAGGGGGCCGCTGGCTACACCTTC. This sequence encodes CASRQGAAGYTF.

The rearrangement joins TRBV3-1 (or the pseudogene TRBV3-2) to TRBJ1-5; perhaps TRBD1 as D (6 bases). The length of the CDR3 is 15 residues. Germline V gene sequence: CDR1 LGHDT, CDR2 YNNKEL (reference sequence). Trimming shortened V by 4 bases and J by 5 bases, and 15 bases separated the two germline ends. The CDR3 region has the DNA TGTGCCAGCAGCCCTTCCCCAGGGGCTGATCAGCCCCAGCATTTT. This encodes CASSPSPGADQPQHF.

The chain employs TRBV28 and TRBJ2-3, with D unclear. Germline loops: CDR1 MDHEN, CDR2 SYDVKM. The length of the CDR3 is 12 residues. Trimming pared 6 bases from V and 4 bases from J, leaving 8 bases between. CDR3 bases: TGTGCCAGCAGCACCGCGTCAGATACGCAGTATTTT. Translation gives CASSTASDTQYF.

The genes are TRBV7-3 and TRBJ1-2; 12 nucleotides agree with TRBD1. CDR3 length: 14 residues. The J segment lost 14 bases and the V segment lost 5 bases, leaving 12 bases of the junction unmatched. Germline lookup yields CDR1 SGHTA and CDR2 FQGTGA. The CDR3 coding sequence is TGTGCCAGCAGCAATTCGGCGGGACAGGGGGCGCGTACCTTC. Amino acids: CASSNSAGQGARTF. Using reference TRBV7-3 and TRBJ1-2 for the parts outside the CDR3, the full variable domain is GAGVSQTPSNKVTEKGKYVELRCDPISGHTALYWYRQSLGQGPEFLIYFQGTGAADDSGLPNDRFFAVRPEGSVSTLKIQRTERGDSAVYLCASSNSAGQGARTFGSGTRLTVV.